The 2 T cell receptor beta chains presented below share a single source sample, sequenced in a study of T-cell reconstitution after alpha-beta-depleted transplantation in children. The TCRbeta library was prepared with unique molecular identifiers. TCRdb recomputed calls from the PCR reads with MiXCR, one row per CDR3 protein. The sample shows over 200,000 distinct CDR3 sequences, around 9.2% of them seen only once. Here the sequenced sample was PBMCs, mostly from graft donor cells, taken 360 days after TCRalphabeta/CD19-depleted stem cell transplant. These receptor sequences come from a male patient between 2 and 10 years old who had a stem cell transplant for acute myeloid leukemia, so the T cells may come from the graft donor.

This clonotype was seen a few times. The chain has TRBV11-2 and TRBJ2-2; TRBD2 matches at 7 bases. The CDR3 extends over 18 amino acids. CDR1 and CDR2 from the germline V gene are SGHAT and FQNNGV. Trimming at V came to 3 bases and at J to 3 bases, leaving 13 bases not matched to a gene. The CDR3 is CASSLRGGGSIDTGELFF. CDR3 in DNA: TGTGCCAGCAGCTTGAGGGGCGGCGGGAGTATCGACACCGGGGAGCTGTTTTTT.

This clonotype was observed many times. The chain combines TRBV5-1 with TRBJ1-1, with 7 bases aligning to TRBD1. This CDR3 has 16 residues. V lost 3 bases, J lost 3 bases, and 11 bases stayed unmatched. Germline loops: CDR1 SGHRS, CDR2 YFSETQ. The CDR3 nucleotides read TGCGCCAGCAGCTCCACGGCGACAGGGTGGGACACTGAAGCTTTCTTT. Protein sequence: CASSSTATGWDTEAFF.